This TCR beta chain was documented in a study of blood T cell repertoires in COVID-19. Here immunoSEQ multiplex PCR was the method, and the copy in TCRdb shows in-frame clones only, minus some. The data contain under 350,000 clones, around nine tenths of them singletons. V was pared by 4 bases and J by 0 bases, with 8 bases between. The CDR3 loop spans 14 amino acids. CDR1 and CDR2 from the germline V gene are SGHNT and YYREEE (reference sequence). Sequenced sample: peripheral blood. The origin of this receptor is a man aged 65 to 79 with acute or convalescent COVID-19. The chain couples TRBV5-4 to TRBJ1-3, with D hard to call. Here the CDR3 reads CASSASISGNTIYF. The CDR3 nucleotides are TGTGCCAGCAGCGCGTCCATCTCTGGAAACACCATATATTTT.